This TCR beta chain was recovered during a study of graft-versus-host responses after intestinal transplantation. TCRdb's copy holds only in-frame clones and misses some; the assay was immunoSEQ multiplex PCR. The data hold over 100,000 clones, with approximately 92% observed a single time. Germline lookup yields CDR1 SGHVS and CDR2 FQNEAQ. V was trimmed by 5 bases and J by 10 bases, leaving 24 bases between them. The CDR3 loop spans 16 amino acids. To note about this clone: What it recognizes is unknown.

The chain couples TRBV7-8 to TRBJ2-1; D tentatively fits TRBD1 or TRBD2 (7 bases each). Source: unstimulated CD4+ T cells sorted from spleen or lymph node cells, taken before intestinal transplant. This receptor was identified in a human donor who received an intestinal transplant. The CDR3 sequence is CASSLSGGGGPFEQFF. The CDR3 nucleotides read TGTGCCAGCAGCCTGTCAGGGGGGGGAGGTCCATTCGAGCAGTTCTTC. Full variable domain (rest looked up from reference TRBV7-8 and TRBJ2-1): GAGVSQSPRYKVAKRGQDVALRCDPISGHVSLFWYQQALGQGPEFLTYFQNEAQLDKSGLPSDRFFAERPEGSVSTLKIQRTQQEDSAVYLCASSLSGGGGPFEQFFGPGTRLTVL.